The 21 T cell receptor beta chains below were found in one sample sequenced in a study of T cells after yellow fever vaccination. TCRdb ran MiXCR on the 5' RACE reads and lists one entry per CDR3 protein. The sample includes 100,000 to 150,000 distinct CDR3 sequences, roughly 7.9% seen only once; the top ten take roughly 2.5%. The sample consisted of CD4+ T cells sorted from PBMCs, taken more than 35 days after the first yellow fever vaccination. These receptors were taken from a man between 18 and 29 years old who received the YFV17D yellow fever vaccine.

This clonotype was counted a few times. This chain joins TRBV30 and TRBJ1-5; D unclear. V lost 1 base and J 0 bases, leaving 7 bases between the germline ends. The CDR3 runs 14 residues. Germline loops: CDR1 GTSNPN, CDR2 SVGIG (reference sequence). The CDR3, as DNA: TGTGCCTGGAGTGGAAGTGATAGCAATCAGCCCCAGCATTTT. Protein product: CAWSGSDSNQPQHF. Together with reference TRBV30 and TRBJ1-5, the CDR3 gives the full variable domain: SQTIHQWPATLVQPVGSPLSLECTVEGTSNPNLYWYRQAAGRGLQLLFYSVGIGQISSEVPQNLSASRPQDRQFILSSKKLLLSDSGFYLCAWSGSDSNQPQHFGDGTRLSIL.

This clonotype has at least ten counts. V is TRBV6-2 or TRBV6-3 and J is TRBJ2-3; perhaps TRBD1 as D (6 bases). Per the germline V gene, CDR1 is MNHEY and CDR2 is SVGEGT. This CDR3 spans 14 amino acids. V lost 4 bases, J lost 5 bases, and 13 bases lay in between. The CDR3 sequence is CASSSADRIDTQYF. The CDR3 DNA reads TGTGCCAGCAGTTCGGCGGACAGAATAGATACGCAGTATTTT.

This clonotype was counted at least ten times. The CDR3 region has the DNA TGTGCCAGCAGGGGCGACAGGGGAAATCAGCCCCAGCATTTT. Protein: CASRGDRGNQPQHF. The J gene is TRBJ1-5, the V gene TRBV2; 8 nucleotides line up with TRBD1. Germline CDR1 and CDR2: SNHLY and FYNNEI. The CDR3 contains 14 residues. The J segment lost 4 bases and the V segment lost 6 bases, leaving 5 bases of the junction unmatched.

As concerns this clonotype: A read error may explain this, as a much larger clone is one base away. The V call is TRBV5-1, the J call TRBJ2-3; D not resolved. The ends were cut back, 2 bases at V and 1 base at J, with 8 bases in the middle. The CDR3 runs to 14 residues. The germline V gene has CDR1 SGHRS and CDR2 YFSETQ. The CDR3 sequence is CASSLAQRTDTQYF. The CDR3 DNA follows: TGCGCCAGCAGCTTAGCGCAGCGCACAGATACGCAGTATTTT.

This clonotype was seen at least ten times. This chain links TRBV7-3 with TRBJ2-2; 11 bases align to TRBD2. CDR3 length: 15 residues. V gave up 4 bases and J gave up 6 bases; unmatched junction bases: 4. Germline V gene sequence: CDR1 SGHTA, CDR2 FQGTGA. The CDR3 region is CASSSPSGGPGELFF. The DNA of the CDR3 is TGTGCCAGCAGCTCCCCTAGCGGGGGGCCCGGGGAGCTGTTTTTT.

This clonotype came up a few times. V usage is TRBV27 and J usage is TRBJ2-5, with 7 bases fitting TRBD2. The CDR3 extends over 16 amino acids. Germline CDR1 is MNHEY and CDR2 is SMNVEV (reference sequence). V lost 3 bases and J lost 5; bases outside the gene matches: 12. The CDR3 DNA is TGTGCCAGCAGTTTTTTCCAGCGGGGTGTTAGGGAGACCCAGTACTTC. Its translation: CASSFFQRGVRETQYF.

This clonotype appeared many times. The genes are TRBV12-3 or TRBV12-4 and TRBJ2-2; D gene unclear. V dropped 6 bases and J dropped 5 bases, with 10 bases sitting between them. This CDR3 comprises 13 residues. CDR3 sequence (DNA): TGTGCCAGCAGCCGGCAAACTACCGGGGAGCTGTTTTTT. Protein: CASSRQTTGELFF.

This clonotype was counted only a few times. The chain carries TRBV12-3 or TRBV12-4 and TRBJ2-5, with TRBD2 matching over 13 bases. This CDR3 is 16 amino acids long. The ends lost 6 bases at V and 4 bases at J; junction bases unmatched: 8. In nucleotides, the CDR3 is TGTGCCAGCAGCCTACACCGGACTAGCGGGGGAGAGACCCAGTACTTC. Translated: CASSLHRTSGGETQYF.

This clonotype was observed at least ten times. In nucleotides, the CDR3 is TGTGCCAGCAGGAGGCTAGCGGAAGAGACCCAGTACTTC. Translation: CASRRLAEETQYF. V is TRBV7-9 and J is TRBJ2-5, with 7 bases fitting TRBD2. V lost 6 bases to trimming and J lost 3 bases; unmatched junction nucleotides: 4. Germline V gives CDR1 SEHNR, CDR2 FQNEAQ (reference sequence). The CDR3 runs to 13 residues.

This clonotype appeared many times. V is TRBV4-2 and J is TRBJ2-2; a possible D gene is TRBD1 (5 bases). The germline V gene encodes CDR1 LGHNA and CDR2 YNFKEQ. Trimming shortened V by 0 bases and J by 6 bases, and 14 bases separated the two germline ends. This CDR3 is built from 16 residues. The CDR3 loop is CASSQDWNRSPGELFF. The CDR3 bases are TGTGCCAGCAGCCAAGATTGGAACAGGTCCCCCGGGGAGCTGTTTTTT.

This clonotype was detected ten times or more. This chain uses TRBV28 with TRBJ2-7; 11 nucleotides align to TRBD1. V shed 6 bases and J 2 bases; nucleotides not matched to a gene: 6. In germline, CDR1 is MDHEN, CDR2 SYDVKM. The CDR3 contains 15 residues. CDR3 nucleotide sequence: TGTGCCAGCAGATCTCCGGGACAGGGGGCCTACGAGCAGTACTTC. Protein product: CASRSPGQGAYEQYF.

This clonotype was observed many times. V and J are TRBV12-3 or TRBV12-4 and TRBJ2-3, with 10 nucleotides matching TRBD1. V lost 0 bases and J lost 2; bases outside the gene matches: 5. CDR3 length: 17 amino acids. CDR3 sequence (DNA): TGTGCCAGCAGTTTAGCGCCAGGACAGGGGGACACAGATACGCAGTATTTT. Its translation is CASSLAPGQGDTDTQYF.

This clonotype was seen a handful of times. The rearrangement links TRBV18 to TRBJ2-1; 8 positions match TRBD2. Germline V gene data show CDR1 as KGHSH and CDR2 as LQKENI. The CDR3 sequence is 19 residues long. After removal of 6 bases from V and 0 bases from J, the junction contained 16 bases not matched to a gene. CDR3 DNA sequence: TGTGCCAGCTCGACCGGGCAACTCAAGCGGGGGAGCTCCTACAATGAGCAGTTCTTC. Protein product: CASSTGQLKRGSSYNEQFF.

This clonotype came up many times. The chain employs TRBV10-3 and TRBJ2-4; a weak D match, TRBD1 (6 bases). Germline-derived CDR1 and CDR2 are ENHRY and SYGVKD. V lost 2 bases and J 7 bases, leaving 15 bases between the germline ends. The CDR3 runs to 15 residues. In nucleotides, the CDR3 is TGTGCCATCAGTGAGCAAGGGGGAAGGGAGAACATTCAGTACTTC. It codes for CAISEQGGRENIQYF.

This clonotype was counted ten times or more. This chain joins TRBV12-3 or TRBV12-4 and TRBJ2-5; perhaps TRBD2 as D (6 bases). The V and J ends lost 8 bases and 3 bases respectively, with 13 bases between them. CDR3 size: 13 residues. The CDR3 is CASGLAPEETQYF. The CDR3 region has the DNA TGTGCCAGCGGTCTAGCGCCGGAAGAGACCCAGTACTTC.

Ten or more counts support this clonotype. The V call is TRBV12-3 or TRBV12-4, the J call TRBJ1-3; possibly TRBD1 for D (5 bases). V was clipped by 2 bases and J by 6 bases, with 11 bases between them. This CDR3 region has 14 residues. The CDR3: CASSLWGLENTIYF. The DNA for the CDR3 is TGTGCCAGCAGTTTATGGGGGTTGGAAAACACCATATATTTT.

This clonotype was seen ten or more times. V gene TRBV12-3 or TRBV12-4 combines with J gene TRBJ2-7; D call uncertain. The CDR3 runs 11 residues. V gave up 4 bases and J gave up 5 bases, with 6 bases separating them. The CDR3 spells CASSSPHEQYF. The DNA of the CDR3 is TGTGCCAGCAGTTCCCCGCACGAGCAGTACTTC.

This clonotype came up many times. The chain recombines TRBV5-6 with TRBJ2-1; D could derive from TRBD1 or TRBD2 (5 bases each). V was cut by 3 bases and J by 1 base, with 14 bases left in between. Germline assignment: CDR1 SGHDT and CDR2 YYEEEE. The CDR3 has 16 residues. The chain's CDR3 is CASSSTGTSSYNEQFF. CDR3 sequence (DNA): TGTGCCAGCAGCTCCACCGGGACGTCTTCCTACAATGAGCAGTTCTTC. The full variable domain, rest sourced from reference TRBV5-6 and TRBJ2-1, is DAGVTQSPTHLIKTRGQQVTLRCSPKSGHDTVSWYQQALGQGPQFIFQYYEEEERQRGNFPDRFSGHQFPNYSSELNVNALLLGDSALYLCASSSTGTSSYNEQFFGPGTRLTVL.

The rearrangement uses TRBV5-1 and TRBJ2-2, with D tentatively TRBD2 (5 bases). Trimming left V 5 bases short and J 4 bases short, with 12 bases between. This CDR3 contains 14 residues. CDR1 is SGHRS, CDR2 YFSETQ, per germline. The CDR3 DNA reads TGCGCCAGCAGGAGGGAGATGGCCACCGGGGAGCTGTTTTTT. Its protein is CASRREMATGELFF.

Ten or more counts support this clonotype. Relative to the germline gene, one junction end is altered; a read error may explain this. V and J are TRBV7-7 and TRBJ1-4, with TRBD1 identical over 9 bases. This CDR3 is 14 amino acids long. From germline, CDR1 is SSHAT and CDR2 FNYEAQ (reference sequence). CDR3 nucleotides: TGTGCTAGCAGCTCCGGACAGGGGAGTGAAAAACTGTTTTTT. Translating it yields CASSSGQGSEKLFF.

This clonotype was counted at least ten times. This chain uses TRBV7-2 with TRBJ2-2, with 9 positions matching TRBD2. V was clipped by 5 bases and J by 1 base; unmatched bases: 2. CDR1 is SGHTA and CDR2 is FQGNSA in the germline V gene. This CDR3 has 15 amino acids. The CDR3, as DNA: TGTGCCAGCAGCAAGCGGGGGGTGAACACCGGGGAGCTGTTTTTT. Residues: CASSKRGVNTGELFF. The complete variable domain, with remaining parts taken from reference TRBV7-2 and TRBJ2-2, reads GAGVSQSPSNKVTEKGKDVELRCDPISGHTALYWYRQSLGQGLEFLIYFQGNSAPDKSGLPSDRFSAERTGGSVSTLTIQRTQQEDSAVYLCASSKRGVNTGELFFGEGSRLTVL.